This TCR beta chain was captured by sequencing in a study of radiotherapy plus CTLA-4 blockade in lung cancer. Here immunoSEQ multiplex PCR was the method, and the copy in TCRdb shows in-frame clones only, minus some. Among 80,000 to 95,000 clones listed, around 83% were seen once. V lost 4 bases to trimming and J lost 4 bases, with 18 bases between them. The germline CDR1 and CDR2 sequences are MNHNY and SVGAGI (reference sequence). CDR3 size: 16 residues. The receptor's source is a human donor with non-small cell lung cancer who had stable disease on radiotherapy plus ipilimumab. The chain links TRBV6-6 to TRBJ2-3, with D possibly TRBD1 on 5 matching bases. The sequences come from peripheral blood, collected from a patient treated with radiotherapy plus ipilimumab. CDR3 loop: CASSSYSGNRADTQYF. DNA for the CDR3: TGTGCCAGCAGTTCATATTCAGGGAATAGGGCAGATACGCAGTATTTT.